Listed below are T cell receptor beta chains from one sample, sequenced in a study of T cell repertoires in cytomegalovirus infection. No antigen is known for these receptors. TCRdb re-called the reads with MiXCR, one entry per CDR3 protein. This sample has approximately 270,000 distinct CDR3 sequences, with 22% found just once. The sample in question was cultured PBMCs, obtained from culture after CMV antigen stimulation. These receptors all come from a human donor in good health (CMV status not recorded). Some clones in this sample may be carry-over from other donors' samples. Both conserved end residues are part of each CDR3. A D gene is named only where the DNA matches it firmly. Rows may omit the clone size; those that give it use once, few, many or a size class.

J gene: TRBJ2-1
clone size: many
V gene: TRBV7-6
D gene: .
CDR3 protein: CASSLNTQDSITYNEQFF
CDR3 DNA: TGTGCCAGCAGCTTAAACACCCAGGACAGTATAACCTACAATGAGCAGTTCTTC

J gene: TRBJ2-7
clone size: few
V gene: TRBV7-2
D gene: TRBD2
CDR3 protein: CASSGGGSSYEQYF
CDR3 DNA: TGTGCCAGCAGCGGGGGGGGATCCTCCTACGAGCAGTACTTC

J gene: TRBJ2-2
clone size: .
V gene: TRBV10-3
D gene: .
CDR3 protein: CAISDQNTGELFF
CDR3 DNA: TGTGCCATCTCAGATCAAAACACCGGGGAGCTGTTTTTT

J gene: TRBJ2-1
clone size: .
V gene: TRBV7-6
D gene: TRBD2
CDR3 protein: CASSLGLAASYNEQFF
CDR3 DNA: TGTGCCAGCAGCTTAGGGCTAGCGGCCTCCTACAATGAGCAGTTCTTC

J gene: TRBJ2-3
clone size: few
V gene: TRBV7-2
D gene: .
CDR3 protein: CASSWRAGRTDTQYF
CDR3 DNA: TGTGCCAGCAGCTGGCGGGCAGGGCGCACAGATACGCAGTATTTT

J gene: TRBJ2-3
clone size: many
V gene: TRBV7-9
D gene: TRBD2
CDR3 protein: CASSLEAGENDTQYF
CDR3 DNA: TGTGCCAGCAGCTTAGAAGCGGGAGAAAATGATACGCAGTATTTT

J gene: TRBJ1-1
clone size: many
V gene: TRBV7-2
D gene: TRBD1
CDR3 protein: CASSLAGTGLTEAFF
CDR3 DNA: TGTGCCAGCAGCTTAGCCGGGACAGGGTTGACTGAAGCTTTCTTT

J gene: TRBJ2-5
clone size: .
V gene: TRBV6-6
D gene: .
CDR3 protein: CASSYSLSRKETQYF
CDR3 DNA: TGTGCCAGCAGTTACTCGTTGAGCCGAAAAGAGACCCAGTACTTC

J gene: TRBJ2-1
clone size: few
V gene: TRBV11-2
D gene: .
CDR3 protein: CASSLAGRRGTLSEQFF
CDR3 DNA: TGTGCCAGCAGCTTAGCGGGGCGGAGGGGGACCCTGTCTGAGCAGTTCTTC

J gene: TRBJ2-7
clone size: few
V gene: TRBV4-1
D gene: TRBD1
CDR3 protein: CASSQLGQGSYEQYF
CDR3 DNA: TGCGCCAGCAGCCAACTGGGACAGGGATCCTACGAGCAGTACTTC

J gene: TRBJ1-1
clone size: few
V gene: TRBV12-3/TRBV12-4
D gene: .
CDR3 protein: CASSSEPGPPGTEAFF
CDR3 DNA: TGTGCCAGCAGCTCTGAACCGGGTCCGCCGGGGACTGAAGCTTTCTTT

J gene: TRBJ2-1
clone size: .
V gene: TRBV6-6
D gene: TRBD2
CDR3 protein: CASSYSKLAGYNEQFF
CDR3 DNA: TGTGCCAGCAGTTACTCGAAACTAGCGGGCTACAATGAGCAGTTCTTC

J gene: TRBJ2-7
clone size: .
V gene: TRBV7-2
D gene: .
CDR3 protein: CASSFPGSDYEQYF
CDR3 DNA: TGTGCCAGCAGCTTCCCCGGGTCAGACTACGAGCAGTACTTC

J gene: TRBJ2-3
clone size: few
V gene: TRBV7-2
D gene: .
CDR3 protein: CASSSSSFNTQYF
CDR3 DNA: TGTGCCAGCAGCTCTTCTTCCTTTAATACGCAGTATTTT

J gene: TRBJ1-1
clone size: .
V gene: TRBV6-6
D gene: .
CDR3 protein: CASRSDGVNTEAFF
CDR3 DNA: TGTGCCAGCAGATCCGACGGAGTGAACACTGAAGCTTTCTTT

J gene: TRBJ1-2
clone size: .
V gene: TRBV4-1
D gene: .
CDR3 protein: CASSQTNRVFGYGYTF
CDR3 DNA: TGCGCCAGCAGTCAAACTAACAGGGTGTTTGGATATGGCTACACCTTC

J gene: TRBJ2-7
clone size: .
V gene: TRBV6-5
D gene: TRBD1
CDR3 protein: CASSYRGTVSYEQYF
CDR3 DNA: TGTGCCAGCAGTTACCGTGGGACAGTCTCCTACGAGCAGTACTTC

J gene: TRBJ1-1
clone size: many
V gene: TRBV5-5
D gene: .
CDR3 protein: CASSLEVGYTEAFF
CDR3 DNA: TGTGCCAGCAGCTTGGAAGTGGGATACACTGAAGCTTTCTTT

J gene: TRBJ1-1
clone size: .
V gene: TRBV6-2/TRBV6-3
D gene: .
CDR3 protein: CASSYSWGVRTEAFF
CDR3 DNA: TGTGCCAGCAGTTACTCCTGGGGTGTGCGGACTGAAGCTTTCTTT

J gene: TRBJ1-5
clone size: many
V gene: TRBV27
D gene: TRBD1
CDR3 protein: CASSLGTANQPQHF
CDR3 DNA: TGTGCCAGCAGTTTAGGGACAGCCAATCAGCCCCAGCATTTT

J gene: TRBJ2-7
clone size: many
V gene: TRBV7-2
D gene: TRBD2
CDR3 protein: CASSTTTSGRGEQYF
CDR3 DNA: TGTGCCAGCAGCACAACGACTAGCGGGAGAGGCGAGCAGTACTTC

J gene: TRBJ1-1
clone size: many
V gene: TRBV7-2
D gene: .
CDR3 protein: CASSPFPRKGTEAFF
CDR3 DNA: TGTGCCAGCAGCCCATTCCCACGTAAGGGGACTGAAGCTTTCTTT

J gene: TRBJ2-1
clone size: .
V gene: TRBV5-4
D gene: .
CDR3 protein: CASSRPQGYNEQFF
CDR3 DNA: TGTGCCAGCAGCCGGCCCCAGGGATACAATGAGCAGTTCTTC

J gene: TRBJ1-4
clone size: many
V gene: TRBV12-3/TRBV12-4
D gene: TRBD1
CDR3 protein: CASRMDRGEKLFF
CDR3 DNA: TGTGCCAGCAGGATGGACAGGGGCGAAAAACTGTTTTTT

J gene: TRBJ2-7
clone size: few
V gene: TRBV6-5
D gene: .
CDR3 protein: CASSYDTYEQYF
CDR3 DNA: TGTGCCAGCAGTTACGACACCTACGAGCAGTACTTC

J gene: TRBJ2-5
clone size: many
V gene: TRBV7-3
D gene: .
CDR3 protein: CASSMRSGQETQYF
CDR3 DNA: TGTGCCAGCAGCATGCGATCAGGACAAGAGACCCAGTACTTC

J gene: TRBJ2-1
clone size: few
V gene: TRBV27
D gene: .
CDR3 protein: CASSPSSIYEQFF
CDR3 DNA: TGTGCCAGCAGTCCCTCCTCCATATATGAGCAGTTCTTC

J gene: TRBJ1-1
clone size: .
V gene: TRBV20-1
D gene: TRBD1
CDR3 protein: CSAPRTGTMNTEAFF
CDR3 DNA: TGCAGTGCTCCAAGGACAGGGACCATGAACACTGAAGCTTTCTTT

J gene: TRBJ2-3
clone size: few
V gene: TRBV10-3
D gene: TRBD2
CDR3 protein: CAIRAPGLAGGPNTQYF
CDR3 DNA: TGTGCCATCAGGGCTCCGGGACTAGCGGGAGGGCCTAATACGCAGTATTTT

J gene: TRBJ2-3
clone size: .
V gene: TRBV5-4
D gene: .
CDR3 protein: CASYRDTDTQYF
CDR3 DNA: TGTGCCAGCTACCGGGACACAGATACGCAGTATTTT

J gene: TRBJ2-4
clone size: few
V gene: TRBV11-3
D gene: TRBD2
CDR3 protein: CASSLDGPSGRAKNIQYF
CDR3 DNA: TGTGCCAGCAGCTTAGATGGCCCCAGCGGGAGGGCCAAAAACATTCAGTACTTC

J gene: TRBJ2-2
clone size: few
V gene: TRBV5-1
D gene: .
CDR3 protein: CASSLAGGVGTGELFF
CDR3 DNA: TGCGCCAGCAGCTTGGCCGGGGGAGTGGGCACCGGGGAGCTGTTTTTT

J gene: TRBJ1-2
clone size: many
V gene: TRBV12-3/TRBV12-4
D gene: .
CDR3 protein: CASSLTGIDYGYTF
CDR3 DNA: TGTGCCAGCAGCCTAACAGGGATCGACTATGGCTACACCTTC

J gene: TRBJ2-1
clone size: many
V gene: TRBV7-2
D gene: TRBD1
CDR3 protein: CASSPGTGNNEQFF
CDR3 DNA: TGTGCCAGCAGCCCCGGGACAGGTAACAATGAGCAGTTCTTC

J gene: TRBJ2-5
clone size: few
V gene: TRBV7-8
D gene: TRBD2
CDR3 protein: CASSFVTGGPQETQYF
CDR3 DNA: TGTGCCAGCAGCTTCGTAACGGGAGGGCCTCAAGAGACCCAGTACTTC

J gene: TRBJ2-2
clone size: many
V gene: TRBV7-2
D gene: TRBD2
CDR3 protein: CASNRIREGRTGELFF
CDR3 DNA: TGTGCCAGCAACCGAATTAGGGAGGGCCGGACCGGGGAGCTGTTTTTT